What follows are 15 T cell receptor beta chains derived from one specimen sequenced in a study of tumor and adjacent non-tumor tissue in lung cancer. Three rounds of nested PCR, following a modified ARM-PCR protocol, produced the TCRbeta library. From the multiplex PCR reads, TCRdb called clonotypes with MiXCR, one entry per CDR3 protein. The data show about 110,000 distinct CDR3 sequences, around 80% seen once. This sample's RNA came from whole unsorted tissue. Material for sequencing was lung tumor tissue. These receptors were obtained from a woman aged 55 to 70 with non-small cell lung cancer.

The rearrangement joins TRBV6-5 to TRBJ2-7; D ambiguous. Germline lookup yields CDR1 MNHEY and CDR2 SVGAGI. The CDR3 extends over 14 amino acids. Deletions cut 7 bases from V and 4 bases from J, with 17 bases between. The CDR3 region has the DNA TGTGCCAGCAACCGGACGGAAGATTCATACGAGCAGTACTTC. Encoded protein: CASNRTEDSYEQYF.

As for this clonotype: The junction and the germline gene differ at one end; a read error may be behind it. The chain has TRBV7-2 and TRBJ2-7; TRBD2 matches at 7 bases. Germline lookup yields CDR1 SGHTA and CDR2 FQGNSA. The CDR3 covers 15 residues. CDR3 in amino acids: CVSTLGLAGLYEQSF. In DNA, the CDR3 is TGTGTCAGCACCCTTGGATTAGCGGGTCTCTACGAGCAGTCCTTC.

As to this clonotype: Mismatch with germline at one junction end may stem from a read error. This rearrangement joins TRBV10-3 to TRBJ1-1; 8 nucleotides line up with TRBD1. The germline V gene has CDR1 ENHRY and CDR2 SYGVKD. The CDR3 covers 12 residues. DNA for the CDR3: TGTGTCATCAGCCAGGGGGCCCTTGAAGCTTTCTTT. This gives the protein CVISQGALEAFF.

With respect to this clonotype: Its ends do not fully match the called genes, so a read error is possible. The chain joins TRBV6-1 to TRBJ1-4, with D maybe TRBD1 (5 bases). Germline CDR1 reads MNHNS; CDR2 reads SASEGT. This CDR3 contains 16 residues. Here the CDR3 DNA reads TGTGCCAGCGGTTCGGCGGGGGAGCAGTCTAATGAAAAGCTGTTTTTT. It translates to CASGSAGEQSNEKLFF.

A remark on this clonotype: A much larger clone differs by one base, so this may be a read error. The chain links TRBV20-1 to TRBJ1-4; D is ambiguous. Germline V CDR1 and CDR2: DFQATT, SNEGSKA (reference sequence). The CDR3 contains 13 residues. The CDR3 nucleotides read TGCAGTGCTAGTAGTCAGGCAGGTGAAAAACTGTTGTTT. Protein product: CSASSQAGEKLLF.

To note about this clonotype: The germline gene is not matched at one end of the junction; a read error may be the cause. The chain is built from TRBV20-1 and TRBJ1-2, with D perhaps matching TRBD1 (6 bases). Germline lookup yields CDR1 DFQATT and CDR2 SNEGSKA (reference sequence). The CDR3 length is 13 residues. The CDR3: CSTRVQGEYCYTF. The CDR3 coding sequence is TGCAGTACTAGAGTACAGGGAGAATATTGCTACACCTTC.

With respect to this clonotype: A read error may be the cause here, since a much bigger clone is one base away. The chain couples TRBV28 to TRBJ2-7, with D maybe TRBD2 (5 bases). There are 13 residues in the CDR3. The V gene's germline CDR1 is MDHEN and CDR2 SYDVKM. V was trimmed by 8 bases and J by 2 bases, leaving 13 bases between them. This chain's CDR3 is CASGGQETYEQYF. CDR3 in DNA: TGTGCCAGCGGAGGTCAGGAAACCTACGAGCAGTACTTC.

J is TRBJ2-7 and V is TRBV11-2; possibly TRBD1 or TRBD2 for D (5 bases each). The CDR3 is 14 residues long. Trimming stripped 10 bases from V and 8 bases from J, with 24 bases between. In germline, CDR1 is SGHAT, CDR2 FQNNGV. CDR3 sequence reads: CANIWDRGGYKQYF. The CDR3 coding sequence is TGTGCCAACATTTGGGACCGCGGAGGATACAAGCAGTACTTC.

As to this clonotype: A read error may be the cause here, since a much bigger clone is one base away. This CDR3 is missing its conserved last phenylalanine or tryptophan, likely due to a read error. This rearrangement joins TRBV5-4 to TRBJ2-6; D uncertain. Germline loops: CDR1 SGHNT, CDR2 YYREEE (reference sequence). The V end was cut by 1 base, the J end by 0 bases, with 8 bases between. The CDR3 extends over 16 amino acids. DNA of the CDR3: TGTGCCAGCAGCTTGTTTCTATCCTCTGGGGCCAACGTCCTGACTCTC. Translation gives CASSLFLSSGANVLTL.

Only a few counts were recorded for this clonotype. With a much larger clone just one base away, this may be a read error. CDR3 residues: CTTSYGGSGYTF. The CDR3 DNA reads as TGTACCACCAGTTACGGTGGGTCTGGCTACACCTTC. The rearrangement joins TRBV15 to TRBJ1-2, with D hard to call. Per germline, CDR1 LNHNV and CDR2 YYDKDF (reference sequence). This CDR3 region has 12 residues.

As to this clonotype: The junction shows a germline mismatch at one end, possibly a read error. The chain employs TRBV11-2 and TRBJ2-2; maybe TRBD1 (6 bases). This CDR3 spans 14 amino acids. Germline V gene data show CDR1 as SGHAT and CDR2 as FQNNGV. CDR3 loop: CASRRVGDTGELFF. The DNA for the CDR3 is TGTGCCAGCAGGAGAGTAGGGGACACCGGGGAACTGTTTTTT.

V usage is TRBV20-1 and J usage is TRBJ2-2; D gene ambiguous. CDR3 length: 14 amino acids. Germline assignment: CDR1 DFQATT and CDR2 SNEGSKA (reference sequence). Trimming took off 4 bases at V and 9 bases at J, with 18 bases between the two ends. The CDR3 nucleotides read TGCAGTGCTACCCTGAGTAGGAACACTAGGGAGCTGTTTTTT. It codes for CSATLSRNTRELFF.

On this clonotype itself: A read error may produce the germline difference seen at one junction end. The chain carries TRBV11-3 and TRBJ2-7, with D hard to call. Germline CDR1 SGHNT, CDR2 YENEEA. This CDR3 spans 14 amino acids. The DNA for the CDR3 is TGTCCCAGCAGTTTAGATATGGGAACCTACGAGCAGTACTTC. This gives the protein CPSSLDMGTYEQYF.

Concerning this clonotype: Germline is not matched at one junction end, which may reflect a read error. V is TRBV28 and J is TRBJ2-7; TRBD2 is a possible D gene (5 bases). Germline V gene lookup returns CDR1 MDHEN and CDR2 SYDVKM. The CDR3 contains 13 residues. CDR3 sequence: CASIDGITYVQKF. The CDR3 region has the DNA TGTGCCAGCATAGACGGGATTACCTACGTTCAGAAGTTC. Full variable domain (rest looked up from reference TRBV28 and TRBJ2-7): DVKVTQSSRYLVKRTGEKVFLECVQDMDHENMFWYRQDPGLGLRLIYFSYDVKMKEKGDIPEGYSVSREKKERFSLILESASTNQTSMYLCASIDGITYVQKFGPGTRLTVT.

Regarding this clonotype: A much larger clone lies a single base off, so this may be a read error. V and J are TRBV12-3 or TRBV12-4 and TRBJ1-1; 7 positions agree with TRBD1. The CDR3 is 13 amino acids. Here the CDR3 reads CASRVDRDTVAFF. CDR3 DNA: TGTGCCAGCCGCGTAGACAGGGACACTGTAGCTTTCTTT.